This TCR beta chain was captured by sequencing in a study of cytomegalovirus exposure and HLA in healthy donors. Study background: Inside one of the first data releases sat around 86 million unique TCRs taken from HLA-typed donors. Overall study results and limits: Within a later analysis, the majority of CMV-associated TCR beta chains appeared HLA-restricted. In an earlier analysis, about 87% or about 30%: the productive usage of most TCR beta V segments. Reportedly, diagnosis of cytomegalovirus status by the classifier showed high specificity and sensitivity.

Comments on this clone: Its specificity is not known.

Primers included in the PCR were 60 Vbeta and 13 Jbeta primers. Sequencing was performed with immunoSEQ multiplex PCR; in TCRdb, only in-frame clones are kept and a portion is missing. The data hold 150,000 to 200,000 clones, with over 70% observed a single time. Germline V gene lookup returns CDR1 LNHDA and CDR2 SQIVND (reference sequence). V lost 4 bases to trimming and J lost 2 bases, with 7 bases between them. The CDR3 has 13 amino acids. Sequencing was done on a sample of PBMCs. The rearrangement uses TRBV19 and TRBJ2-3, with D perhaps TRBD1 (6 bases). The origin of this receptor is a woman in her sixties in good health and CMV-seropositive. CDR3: CASSTGDTDTQYF. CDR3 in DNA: TGTGCCAGTAGTACAGGGGACACAGATACGCAGTATTTT. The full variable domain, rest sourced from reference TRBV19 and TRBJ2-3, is DGGITQSPKYLFRKEGQNVTLSCEQNLNHDAMYWYRQDPGQGLRLIYYSQIVNDFQKGDIAEGYSVSREKKESFPLTVTSAQKNPTAFYLCASSTGDTDTQYFGPGTRLTVL.